The T cell receptor beta chain described here comes from a study of blood T cells in healthy people across ages. With V trimmed by 2 bases and J by 6 bases, 9 bases remained unmatched. The CDR3 is made up of 16 amino acids. Per sample, extraction of total RNA gave at least 5.5 micrograms in every case. PCR was performed a second time for about 7 to 11 cycles using a sample-barcoded 5' primer and a J-beta primer mix. There were at least 3 million CDR3-containing paired-end reads obtained from each sample. TCRdb re-analysed the 5' RACE reads in MiXCR, keeping a single row per CDR3 protein. The data contain 1 million to 1.2 million distinct CDR3 sequences, less than 45% of them singletons. This clonotype showed up just a few times.

The rearrangement links TRBV12-3 or TRBV12-4 to TRBJ2-3, with 9 bases matching TRBD2. The specimen sequenced was blood. This receptor was taken from a man aged 18 to 30 in good health. Here the CDR3 reads CASSLFSGGGGDTQYF. As DNA, the CDR3 is TGTGCCAGCAGTTTATTTAGCGGGGGCGGAGGGGATACGCAGTATTTT.